Below, 31 T cell receptor beta chains from the same sample are listed, as sequenced in a study of T cells in Graves' hyperthyroidism and ophthalmopathy. The TCR beta CDR3 regions underwent amplification using RNA transcripts as the source. Initially, a first-round RT-PCR of the TCR CDR3 employed the HTBI primer set. TCRdb re-derived calls from the multiplex PCR reads in MiXCR, one entry per CDR3 protein. The sample includes around 370,000 distinct CDR3 sequences, less than 20% seen only once; the top ten take less than 45%. Sequenced: blood. The receptors come from a man aged 18 to 30 with Graves' ophthalmopathy.

The CDR3, as DNA: TGCGCCAGCAGCTTGAACAGCCCAAACTATGGCTACACCTTC. Protein sequence: CASSLNSPNYGYTF. J is TRBJ1-2 and V is TRBV5-1; D gene unclear. Germline lookup yields CDR1 SGHRS and CDR2 YFSETQ. The V gene lost 1 base and the J gene lost 2 bases, with 9 bases spanning the gap. The CDR3 covers 14 residues.

This rearrangement joins TRBV25-1 to TRBJ2-1; 8 nucleotides match TRBD2. V was clipped by 6 bases and J by 6 bases; unmatched bases: 4. From germline, CDR1 is MGHDK and CDR2 SYGVNS. The CDR3 spans 13 residues. In DNA, the CDR3 is TGTGCCAGCAGCGGGGGGGGGGGCAATGAGCAGTTCTTC. It translates to CASSGGGGNEQFF.

There are a few counts of this clonotype. This CDR3 fails to terminate in the conserved phenylalanine or tryptophan, so it likely reflects a read error. The chain is built from TRBV27 and TRBJ2-5; TRBD1 agrees at 9 bases. The CDR3 is 15 amino acids. Looked up from germline, CDR1 is MNHEY and CDR2 is SMNVEV (reference sequence). Trimming at V came to 3 bases and at J to 6 bases, leaving 8 bases not matched to a gene. Here the CDR3 reads CASSFLGTGLQTQYL. CDR3 bases: TGTGCCAGCAGTTTTTTAGGGACAGGGTTGCAGACCCAGTACCTC.

This clonotype came up a few times. The genes are TRBV20-1 and TRBJ2-7; D may correspond to TRBD1 or TRBD2 (5 bases each). This CDR3 spans 16 amino acids. Germline V gives CDR1 DFQATT, CDR2 SNEGSKA (reference sequence). V lost 1 base and J 3 bases, leaving 19 bases between the germline ends. The CDR3 region is CSARGPSGTGRYEQYF. CDR3 sequence (DNA): TGCAGTGCTAGAGGCCCCTCCGGGACGGGACGCTACGAGCAGTACTTC.

This chain uses TRBV18 with TRBJ1-1; unclear D gene. Trimming pared 3 bases from V and 5 bases from J, leaving 13 bases between. Looked up from germline, CDR1 is KGHSH and CDR2 is LQKENI. This CDR3 comprises 14 residues. For the CDR3, the DNA is TGTGCCAGCTCACCCGGGGAGGGTAGGACTGAAGCTTTCTTT. It is translated as CASSPGEGRTEAFF.

This clonotype showed up just a few times. V gene TRBV4-1 combines with J gene TRBJ1-2; no clear D gene. V shed 0 bases and J shed 4 bases, with 12 bases lying between them. Germline CDR1 reads MGHRA; CDR2 reads YSYEKL. CDR3 size: 15 residues. The CDR3 region is CASSQDLPQIYGYTF. The CDR3 region has the DNA TGCGCCAGCAGCCAAGATTTGCCGCAGATCTATGGCTACACCTTC.

There are many counts of this clonotype. The DNA for the CDR3 is TGTGCCAGCAGCACGACAGCATCCCAAGAGACCCAGTACTTC. It specifies CASSTTASQETQYF. This chain uses TRBV5-6 with TRBJ2-5; D might be TRBD1 (5 bases). Germline CDR1 SGHDT, CDR2 YYEEEE. The ends were cut back, 4 bases at V and 1 base at J, with 11 bases in the middle. The length of the CDR3 is 14 residues.

This clonotype has a count of ten or more. This chain uses TRBV27 with TRBJ2-7; TRBD1 matches at 7 bases. V lost 3 bases and J lost 2; bases outside the gene matches: 10. The length of the CDR3 is 16 residues. CDR1 is MNHEY and CDR2 is SMNVEV in the germline V gene (reference sequence). The CDR3 region has the DNA TGTGCCAGCAGTTTCCTACAGGGGAGCCTAGCCTACGAGCAGTACTTC. It translates to CASSFLQGSLAYEQYF.

This clonotype was seen ten or more times. The rearrangement joins TRBV3-1 to TRBJ1-6; weak D call: TRBD1 (6 bases). Trimming removed 4 bases at V and 11 bases at J, with 9 bases between. Germline CDR1 is LGHDT and CDR2 is YNNKEL (reference sequence). There are 12 residues in the CDR3. The CDR3 coding sequence is TGTGCCAGCAGCCGAGGGGGTGCACCCCTCCACTTT. It encodes CASSRGGAPLHF.

This clonotype was seen repeatedly, ten times or more. This chain links TRBV11-2 with TRBJ2-7; 8 nucleotides align to TRBD2. CDR1 is SGHAT and CDR2 is FQNNGV in the germline V gene. The CDR3 consists of 18 residues. The ends lost 4 bases at V and 7 bases at J; junction bases unmatched: 21. The CDR3 DNA reads as TGTGCCAGCAGCTCCCAACGACGCGGGGGGCCTCCGAGGGAGGAGCAGTACTTC. The encoded protein is CASSSQRRGGPPREEQYF.

This clonotype was counted between two and nine times. The CDR3: CASSGVQGKNEQYF. The CDR3, as DNA: TGTGCCAGTAGCGGCGTTCAGGGTAAGAACGAGCAGTACTTC. The chain has TRBV19 and TRBJ2-7; tentatively, D is TRBD1 (5 bases). The V gene lost 6 bases and the J gene lost 5 bases, with 17 bases spanning the gap. The CDR3 spans 14 residues. Per the germline V gene, CDR1 is LNHDA and CDR2 is SQIVND (reference sequence).

Comments on this clonotype: A much larger clone is a single base away; this may be a read error. The chain carries TRBV20-1 and TRBJ1-2; D call uncertain. The germline gives CDR1 DFQATT, CDR2 SNEGSKA (reference sequence). The CDR3 is 15 residues long. DNA of the CDR3: TGCAGTGCTAGACCTGACGGGGTCACCCTTTATGGCGACACCTTC. This gives the protein CSARPDGVTLYGDTF.

This clonotype has ten or more counts. The chain couples TRBV7-9 to TRBJ2-1, with 8 bases that match TRBD2. This CDR3 region has 14 residues. V shed 0 bases, J shed 7 bases, and the junction held 2 bases outside the gene matches. The germline gives CDR1 SEHNR, CDR2 FQNEAQ (reference sequence). CDR3 sequence reads: CASSLAAGVNEQFF. CDR3 DNA sequence: TGTGCCAGCAGCTTAGCAGCGGGGGTAAATGAGCAGTTCTTC.

This clonotype has a count of ten or more. V is TRBV7-2 and J is TRBJ1-2; no clear D. Germline V CDR1 and CDR2: SGHTA, FQGNSA. Trimming removed 5 bases from V and 8 bases from J, with 12 bases in between. The CDR3 has 12 amino acids. The CDR3 DNA reads TGTGCCAGCAGCCAAGGGAAGTGGGGCTACACCTTC. This encodes CASSQGKWGYTF. Combining the CDR3 with reference TRBV7-2 and TRBJ1-2 gives the whole variable domain GAGVSQSPSNKVTEKGKDVELRCDPISGHTALYWYRQSLGQGLEFLIYFQGNSAPDKSGLPSDRFSAERTGGSVSTLTIQRTQQEDSAVYLCASSQGKWGYTFGSGTRLTVV.

Many counts were recorded for this clonotype. This chain connects TRBV6-5 to TRBJ2-7, with 10 nucleotides matching TRBD1. The CDR3 consists of 15 residues. The V gene's germline CDR1 is MNHEY and CDR2 SVGAGI. V gave up 2 bases and J gave up 4 bases; unmatched junction bases: 5. In DNA, the CDR3 is TGTGCCAGCAGTTACCGCCGGACAGGGGGGTACGAGCAGTACTTC. It yields the protein CASSYRRTGGYEQYF.

The count of this clonotype is one. This sequence joins TRBV2 and TRBJ2-7; TRBD2 matches 9 bases. The CDR3 runs to 17 residues. V lost 2 bases to trimming and J lost 0 bases; unmatched junction nucleotides: 8. CDR1 is SNHLY and CDR2 is FYNNEI in the germline V gene. Here the CDR3 reads CASSEWGSGGNSYEQYF. The CDR3 nucleotides read TGTGCCAGCAGTGAATGGGGGAGCGGGGGGAACTCCTACGAGCAGTACTTC. Together with reference TRBV2 and TRBJ2-7, the CDR3 gives the full variable domain: EPEVTQTPSHQVTQMGQEVILRCVPISNHLYFYWYRQILGQKVEFLVSFYNNEISEKSEIFDDQFSVERPDGSNFTLKIRSTKLEDSAMYFCASSEWGSGGNSYEQYFGPGTRLTVT.

Many counts were recorded for this clonotype. This chain joins TRBV3-1 and TRBJ1-1, with 7 bases lining up with TRBD1. This CDR3 is 15 amino acids long. Germline V gene data show CDR1 as LGHDT and CDR2 as YNNKEL (reference sequence). V lost 4 bases, J lost 1 base, and 6 bases stayed unmatched. The CDR3 is CASSLGTVQNTEAFF. The CDR3 coding sequence is TGTGCCAGCAGCCTAGGGACAGTCCAGAACACTGAAGCTTTCTTT.

This clonotype came up many times. This chain links TRBV12-3 or TRBV12-4 with TRBJ1-5; possibly TRBD1 for D (6 bases). The CDR3 runs 15 residues. Trimming pared 5 bases from V and 4 bases from J, leaving 15 bases between. The CDR3 sequence: CASSPPLGGNQPQHF. The CDR3 DNA follows: TGTGCCAGCAGTCCCCCCCTAGGGGGGAATCAGCCCCAGCATTTT.

This clonotype was picked up a small number of times. The V and J genes are TRBV10-3 and TRBJ2-7, with 9 bases lining up with TRBD1. The germline V gene encodes CDR1 ENHRY and CDR2 SYGVKD. The trim removed 4 bases at V and 4 bases at J, leaving 8 bases unmatched. This CDR3 has 15 residues. The CDR3 region is CAISGDRDKRYEQYF. The CDR3 DNA reads TGTGCCATCAGTGGGGACAGGGATAAGAGGTACGAGCAGTACTTC.

The sample holds many counts of this clonotype. This sequence joins TRBV13 and TRBJ1-1; D unresolved. V was clipped by 1 base and J by 3 bases, with 6 bases between them. Per germline, CDR1 PRHDT and CDR2 FYEKMQ (reference sequence). The CDR3 runs 13 residues. CDR3 in amino acids: CASSLAADTEAFF. In nucleotides, the CDR3 is TGTGCCAGCAGCTTAGCCGCGGACACTGAAGCTTTCTTT.

This clonotype was counted between two and nine times. A much bigger clone sits one base away, suggesting this may be a read error. The rearrangement joins TRBV28 to TRBJ1-5; possible D gene TRBD1, 6 bases. CDR3 size: 15 residues. The V and J ends lost 3 bases and 0 bases respectively, with 9 bases between them. Looked up from germline, CDR1 is MDHEN and CDR2 is SYDVKM. The CDR3 DNA reads TGTGCCAGCAGTTTGATGGGGGCTAGCAATCAGCCCCAGCATTTT. It is translated as CASSLMGASNQPQHF.

This clonotype was detected only a few times. The genes are TRBV5-1 and TRBJ2-1, with 9 bases fitting TRBD2. The CDR3 length is 16 residues. Unmatched junction bases numbered 9, after V lost 1 base and J lost 7 bases. Germline assignment: CDR1 SGHRS and CDR2 YFSETQ. CDR3 residues: CASSLSSGGPLNEQFF. CDR3 coding DNA: TGCGCCAGCAGCTTGTCGAGCGGGGGGCCACTTAATGAGCAGTTCTTC. Together with reference TRBV5-1 and TRBJ2-1, the CDR3 gives the full variable domain: KAGVTQTPRYLIKTRGQQVTLSCSPISGHRSVSWYQQTPGQGLQFLFEYFSETQRNKGNFPGRFSGRQFSNSRSEMNVSTLELGDSALYLCASSLSSGGPLNEQFFGPGTRLTVL.

With respect to this clonotype: Sequence at one end of the junction differs from germline and may be a read error. J is TRBJ2-7 and V is TRBV4-1; 12 bases match TRBD1. This CDR3 spans 15 amino acids. Germline V gives CDR1 MGHRA, CDR2 YSYEKL. CDR3 nucleotides: TGCGCCGGCAGCCACGGGGGACAGGGGGCTTACGAGCAGTACTTC. Translation gives CAGSHGGQGAYEQYF.

The rearrangement links TRBV19 to TRBJ2-5; D is possibly TRBD1 (5 bases). V lost 3 bases and J lost 5, with 13 bases in between. Germline CDR1 and CDR2: LNHDA and SQIVND (reference sequence). This CDR3 comprises 14 residues. CDR3 sequence: CASSIPGLGETQYF. The CDR3 DNA is TGTGCCAGTAGTATCCCAGGGCTTGGGGAGACCCAGTACTTC.

The CDR3: CASSLMTSLSSYNEQFF. For the CDR3, the DNA is TGTGCCAGCAGCCTGATGACTAGCTTGAGCTCCTACAATGAGCAGTTCTTC. The chain has TRBV12-3 or TRBV12-4 and TRBJ2-1, with 7 bases lining up with TRBD2. The length of the CDR3 is 17 residues. The trim removed 6 bases at V and 0 bases at J, leaving 11 bases unmatched.

This clonotype was seen once. This sequence joins TRBV5-5 and TRBJ2-5; the D is unclear. The CDR3 is 15 amino acids. The V gene's germline CDR1 is SGHKS and CDR2 YYEKEE (reference sequence). V lost 4 bases, J lost 2 bases, and 15 bases lay in between. As DNA, the CDR3 is TGTGCCAGCAGCCCTACAAGGAACCAACAAGAGACCCAGTACTTC. It yields the protein CASSPTRNQQETQYF.

CDR3: CASSLHPGQGGEKLFF. The CDR3 nucleotides are TGCGCCAGCAGCCTACACCCGGGACAGGGTGGCGAAAAACTGTTTTTT. The gene calls are TRBV4-1 and TRBJ1-4; 9 nucleotides align to TRBD1. CDR3 length: 16 amino acids. V was pared by 4 bases and J by 8 bases, with 11 bases of the junction left unmatched. In germline, CDR1 is MGHRA, CDR2 YSYEKL.

This sequence joins TRBV5-6 and TRBJ2-5; D may be TRBD1 (6 bases). Trimming took off 0 bases at V and 4 bases at J, with 19 bases between the two ends. Germline V CDR1 and CDR2: SGHDT, YYEEEE. This CDR3 has 17 residues. Here the CDR3 reads CASSLVAGDILGETQYF. DNA of the CDR3: TGTGCCAGCAGCTTGGTTGCAGGGGACATTTTAGGAGAGACCCAGTACTTC.

This clonotype was counted a single time. The chain recombines TRBV6-2 or TRBV6-3 with TRBJ1-1; 8 bases are a match to TRBD1. The V gene's germline CDR1 is MNHEY and CDR2 SVGEGT. This CDR3 contains 14 residues. V trimming: 5 bases; J trimming: 6 bases; junction bases outside the gene matches: 8. The CDR3 protein is CASSTDRGRPEAFF. The CDR3, as DNA: TGTGCCAGCAGTACTGACAGGGGTCGGCCTGAAGCTTTCTTT.

The chain is built from TRBV20-1 and TRBJ2-1, with unresolved D. Germline assignment: CDR1 DFQATT and CDR2 SNEGSKA (reference sequence). Trimming shortened V by 6 bases and J by 0 bases, and 15 bases separated the two germline ends. There are 15 residues in the CDR3. CDR3 nucleotide sequence: TGCAGTGCCGAAGGCGGAACCAGCTCCTACAATGAGCAGTTCTTC. Protein product: CSAEGGTSSYNEQFF.

This clonotype has a count of ten or more. This chain connects TRBV13 to TRBJ1-4; TRBD1 is a possible D gene (6 bases). Deletions cut 0 bases from V and 8 bases from J, with 10 bases between. The CDR3 length is 14 residues. The germline gives CDR1 PRHDT, CDR2 FYEKMQ (reference sequence). The chain's CDR3 is CASSLGQGGEKLFF. The DNA for the CDR3 is TGTGCCAGCAGCTTAGGACAGGGAGGCGAAAAACTGTTTTTT.